The clone carrying this TCR beta chain was detected ten times or more. The data derive from a study of T-cell reconstitution after alpha-beta-depleted transplantation in children. Unique molecular identifiers were used to barcode this TCRbeta library. MiXCR, applied by TCRdb to the PCR reads, yields one record per CDR3 protein. The table includes 550,000 to 800,000 distinct CDR3 sequences, around 13% detected once. This CDR3 has 15 residues. V was cut by 2 bases and J by 3 bases, with 13 bases left in between. This TCR was recovered from a girl aged 2 to 9 with congenital amegakaryocytic thrombocytopenia, due to receive a stem cell transplant. This chain connects TRBV12-3 or TRBV12-4 to TRBJ1-2; possible D gene TRBD1, 6 bases. Sequenced here: PBMCs, sampled before TCRalphabeta/CD19-depleted stem cell transplant. The CDR3 DNA follows: TGTGCCAGCAGTTTAAGCTCAGGGGATCACTATGGCTACACCTTC. Amino acids: CASSLSSGDHYGYTF.